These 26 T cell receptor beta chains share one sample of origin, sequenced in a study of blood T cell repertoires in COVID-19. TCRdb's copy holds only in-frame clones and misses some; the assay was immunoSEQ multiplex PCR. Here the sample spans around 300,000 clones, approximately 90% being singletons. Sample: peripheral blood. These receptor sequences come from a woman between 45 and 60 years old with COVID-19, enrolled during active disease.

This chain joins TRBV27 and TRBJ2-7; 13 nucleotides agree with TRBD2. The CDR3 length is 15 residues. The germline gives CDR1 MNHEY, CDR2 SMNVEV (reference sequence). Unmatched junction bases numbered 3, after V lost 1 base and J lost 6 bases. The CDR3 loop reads CASSLWTSGSSEQYF. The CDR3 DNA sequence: TGTGCCAGCAGTTTATGGACTAGCGGGAGCAGCGAGCAGTACTTC.

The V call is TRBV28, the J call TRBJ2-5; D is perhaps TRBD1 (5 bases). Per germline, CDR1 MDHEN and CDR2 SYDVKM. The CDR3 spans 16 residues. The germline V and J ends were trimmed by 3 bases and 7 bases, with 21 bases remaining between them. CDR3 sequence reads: CASSFPPLRQKGTQYF. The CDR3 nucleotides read TGTGCCAGCAGTTTTCCCCCCCTGCGACAGAAGGGGACCCAGTACTTC.

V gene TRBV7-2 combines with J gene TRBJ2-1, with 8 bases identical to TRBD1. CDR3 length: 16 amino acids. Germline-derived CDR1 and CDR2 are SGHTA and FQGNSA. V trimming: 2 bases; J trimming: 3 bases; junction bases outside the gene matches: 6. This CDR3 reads CASSLTRDRSYNEQFF. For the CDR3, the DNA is TGTGCCAGCAGCTTAACCCGGGACAGGAGCTACAATGAGCAGTTCTTC. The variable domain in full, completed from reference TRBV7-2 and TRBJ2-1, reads GAGVSQSPSNKVTEKGKDVELRCDPISGHTALYWYRQSLGQGLEFLIYFQGNSAPDKSGLPSDRFSAERTGGSVSTLTIQRTQQEDSAVYLCASSLTRDRSYNEQFFGPGTRLTVL.

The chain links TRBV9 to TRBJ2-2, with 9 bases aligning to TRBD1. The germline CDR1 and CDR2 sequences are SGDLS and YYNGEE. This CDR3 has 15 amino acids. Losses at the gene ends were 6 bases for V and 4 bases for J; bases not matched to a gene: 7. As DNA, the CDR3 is TGTGCCAGCATTCCCGGGACAGGGACCACCGGGGAGCTGTTTTTT. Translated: CASIPGTGTTGELFF.

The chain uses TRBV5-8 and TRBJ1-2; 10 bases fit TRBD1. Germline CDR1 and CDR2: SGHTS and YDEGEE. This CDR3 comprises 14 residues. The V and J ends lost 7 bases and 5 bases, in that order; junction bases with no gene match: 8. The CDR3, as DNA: TGTGCCAGCGGGACAGGGGTTCGACCTTATGGCTACACCTTC. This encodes CASGTGVRPYGYTF. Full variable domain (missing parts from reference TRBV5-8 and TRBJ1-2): EAGVTQSPTHLIKTRGQQATLRCSPISGHTSVYWYQQALGLGLQFLLWYDEGEERNRGNFPPRFSGRQFPNYSSELNVNALELEDSALYLCASGTGVRPYGYTFGSGTRLTVV.

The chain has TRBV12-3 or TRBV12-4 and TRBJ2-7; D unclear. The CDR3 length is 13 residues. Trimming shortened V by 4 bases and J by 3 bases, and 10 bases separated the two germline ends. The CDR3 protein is CASSSPMSYEQYF. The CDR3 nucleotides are TGTGCCAGCAGTTCCCCGATGAGCTACGAGCAGTACTTC.

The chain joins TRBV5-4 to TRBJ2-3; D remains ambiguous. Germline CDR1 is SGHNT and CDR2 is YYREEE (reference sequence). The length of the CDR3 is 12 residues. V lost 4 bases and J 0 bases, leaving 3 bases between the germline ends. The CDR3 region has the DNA TGTGCCAGCAGCCTCAGCACAGATACGCAGTATTTT. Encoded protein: CASSLSTDTQYF.

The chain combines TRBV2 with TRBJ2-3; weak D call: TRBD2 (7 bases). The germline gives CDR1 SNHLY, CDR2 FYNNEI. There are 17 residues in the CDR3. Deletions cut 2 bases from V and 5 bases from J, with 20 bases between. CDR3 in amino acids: CASSESFVGGGQDTQYF. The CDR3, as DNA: TGTGCCAGCAGTGAAAGTTTCGTGGGAGGGGGACAAGATACGCAGTATTTT.

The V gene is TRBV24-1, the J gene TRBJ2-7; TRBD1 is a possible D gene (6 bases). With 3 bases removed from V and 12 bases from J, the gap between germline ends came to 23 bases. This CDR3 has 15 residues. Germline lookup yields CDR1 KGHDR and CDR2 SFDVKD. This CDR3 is CATSDPTGTLRTVYF. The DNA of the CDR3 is TGTGCCACCAGTGATCCTACCGGGACACTTAGAACAGTGTACTTC.

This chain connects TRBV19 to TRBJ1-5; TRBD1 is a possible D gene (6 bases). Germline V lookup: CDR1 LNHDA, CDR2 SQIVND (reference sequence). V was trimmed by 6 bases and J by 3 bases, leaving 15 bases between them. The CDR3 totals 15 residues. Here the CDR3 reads CASRLTRTDNQPQHF. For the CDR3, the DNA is TGTGCCAGTAGATTAACCCGGACAGACAATCAGCCCCAGCATTTT.

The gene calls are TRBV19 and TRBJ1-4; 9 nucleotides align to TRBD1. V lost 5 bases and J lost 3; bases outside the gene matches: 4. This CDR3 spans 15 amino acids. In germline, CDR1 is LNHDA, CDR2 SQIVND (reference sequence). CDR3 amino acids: CASSARQGANEKLFF. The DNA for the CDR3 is TGTGCCAGTAGTGCCCGACAGGGGGCTAATGAAAAACTGTTTTTT. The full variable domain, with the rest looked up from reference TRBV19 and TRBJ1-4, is DGGITQSPKYLFRKEGQNVTLSCEQNLNHDAMYWYRQDPGQGLRLIYYSQIVNDFQKGDIAEGYSVSREKKESFPLTVTSAQKNPTAFYLCASSARQGANEKLFFGSGTQLSVL.

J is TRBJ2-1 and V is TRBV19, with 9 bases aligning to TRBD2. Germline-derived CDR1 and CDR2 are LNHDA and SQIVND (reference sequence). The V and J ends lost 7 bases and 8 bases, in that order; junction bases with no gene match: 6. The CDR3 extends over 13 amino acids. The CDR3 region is CASTSTSGDEQFF. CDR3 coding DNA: TGTGCCAGTACCTCGACTAGCGGCGATGAGCAGTTCTTC.

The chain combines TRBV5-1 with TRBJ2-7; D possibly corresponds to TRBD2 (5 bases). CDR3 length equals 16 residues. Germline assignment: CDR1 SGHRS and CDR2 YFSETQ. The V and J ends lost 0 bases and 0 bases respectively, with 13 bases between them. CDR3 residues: CASSLEGGYSSYEQYF. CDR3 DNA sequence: TGCGCCAGCAGCTTGGAGGGCGGGTACAGCTCCTACGAGCAGTACTTC.

The CDR3 here is CASSTGTAGGYGYTF. The CDR3 DNA is TGTGCCAGCAGCACAGGGACAGCCGGTGGCTATGGCTACACCTTC. The rearrangement links TRBV9 to TRBJ1-2, with 7 bases matching TRBD1. The CDR3 spans 15 residues. The trim removed 4 bases at V and 4 bases at J, leaving 10 bases unmatched. The germline CDR1 and CDR2 sequences are SGDLS and YYNGEE.

CDR3 in DNA: TGCAGTAGAGAGGTCCAAGAGACCCAGTACTTC. It translates to CSREVQETQYF. V and J are TRBV20-1 and TRBJ2-5; no reliable D call. This CDR3 has 11 residues. V lost 8 bases and J 1 base, leaving 8 bases between the germline ends. CDR1 is DFQATT and CDR2 is SNEGSKA in the germline V gene (reference sequence).

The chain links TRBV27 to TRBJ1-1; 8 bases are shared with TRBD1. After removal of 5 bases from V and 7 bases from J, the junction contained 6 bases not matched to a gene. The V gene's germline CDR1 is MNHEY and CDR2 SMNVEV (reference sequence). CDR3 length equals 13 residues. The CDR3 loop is CASSTWTGNEAFF. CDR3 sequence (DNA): TGTGCCAGCAGTACCTGGACAGGGAATGAAGCTTTCTTT.

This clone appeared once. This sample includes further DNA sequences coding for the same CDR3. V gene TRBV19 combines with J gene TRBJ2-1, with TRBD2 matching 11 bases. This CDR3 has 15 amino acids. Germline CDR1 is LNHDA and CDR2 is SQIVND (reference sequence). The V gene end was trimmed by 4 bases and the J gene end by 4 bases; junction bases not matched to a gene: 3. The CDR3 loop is CASSTLAGGYNEQFF. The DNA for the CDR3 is TGTGCCAGTAGTACCCTAGCGGGAGGATACAATGAGCAGTTCTTC.

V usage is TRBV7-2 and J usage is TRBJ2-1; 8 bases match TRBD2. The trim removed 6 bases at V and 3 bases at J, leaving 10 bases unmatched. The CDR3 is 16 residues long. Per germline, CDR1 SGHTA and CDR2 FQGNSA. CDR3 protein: CASSFTGGRIYNEQFF. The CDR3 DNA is TGTGCCAGCAGTTTCACGGGGGGGCGGATCTACAATGAGCAGTTCTTC.

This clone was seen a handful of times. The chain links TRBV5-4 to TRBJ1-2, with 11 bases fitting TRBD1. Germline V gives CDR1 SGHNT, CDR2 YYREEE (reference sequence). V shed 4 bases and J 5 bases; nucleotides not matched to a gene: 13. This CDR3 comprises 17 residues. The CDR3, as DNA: TGTGCCAGCAGCGAAGGGACAGGGGGGCCCATTCAATATGGCTACACCTTC. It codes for CASSEGTGGPIQYGYTF.

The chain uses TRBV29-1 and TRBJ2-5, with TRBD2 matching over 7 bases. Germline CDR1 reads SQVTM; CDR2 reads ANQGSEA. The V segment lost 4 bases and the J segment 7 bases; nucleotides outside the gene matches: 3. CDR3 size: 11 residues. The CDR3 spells CSVVPGGTQYF. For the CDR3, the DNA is TGCAGCGTTGTCCCGGGGGGGACCCAGTACTTC.

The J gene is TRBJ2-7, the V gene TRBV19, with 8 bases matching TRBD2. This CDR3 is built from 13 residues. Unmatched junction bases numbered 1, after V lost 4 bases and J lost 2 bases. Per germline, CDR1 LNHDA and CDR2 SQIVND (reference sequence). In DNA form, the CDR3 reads TGTGCCAGTAGTAGAGCGGGAGCCTACGAGCAGTACTTC. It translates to CASSRAGAYEQYF.

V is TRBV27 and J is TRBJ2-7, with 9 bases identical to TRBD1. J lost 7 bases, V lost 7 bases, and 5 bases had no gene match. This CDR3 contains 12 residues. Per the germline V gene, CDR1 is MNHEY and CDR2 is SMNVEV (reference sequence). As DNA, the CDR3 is TGTGCCAGCATAAACAGGGGGCGAGAGCAGTACTTC. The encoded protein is CASINRGREQYF.

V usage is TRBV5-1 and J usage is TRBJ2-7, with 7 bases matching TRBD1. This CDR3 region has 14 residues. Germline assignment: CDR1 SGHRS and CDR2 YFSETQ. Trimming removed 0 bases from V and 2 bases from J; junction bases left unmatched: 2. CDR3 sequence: CASSLEGTAYEQYF. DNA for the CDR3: TGCGCCAGCAGCTTGGAGGGGACAGCCTACGAGCAGTACTTC.

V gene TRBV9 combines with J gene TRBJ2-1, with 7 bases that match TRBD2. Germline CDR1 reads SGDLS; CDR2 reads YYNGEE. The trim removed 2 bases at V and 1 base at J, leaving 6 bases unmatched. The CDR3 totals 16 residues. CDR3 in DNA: TGTGCCAGCAGCGTCAGACTAGCAGGGTCCTACAATGAGCAGTTCTTC. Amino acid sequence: CASSVRLAGSYNEQFF.

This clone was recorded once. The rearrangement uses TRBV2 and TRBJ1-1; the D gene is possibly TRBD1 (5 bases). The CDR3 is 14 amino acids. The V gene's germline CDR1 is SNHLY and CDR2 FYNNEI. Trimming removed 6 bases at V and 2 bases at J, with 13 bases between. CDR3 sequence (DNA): TGTGCCAGCAGAGGACAAAGGGAAAACACTGAAGCTTTCTTT. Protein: CASRGQRENTEAFF.

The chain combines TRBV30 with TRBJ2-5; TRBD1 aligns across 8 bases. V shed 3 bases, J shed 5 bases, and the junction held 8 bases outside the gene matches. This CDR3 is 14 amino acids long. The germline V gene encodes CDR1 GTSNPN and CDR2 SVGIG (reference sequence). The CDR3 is CAWRPRTGPETQYF. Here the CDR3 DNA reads TGTGCCTGGAGACCAAGGACAGGGCCGGAGACCCAGTACTTC.